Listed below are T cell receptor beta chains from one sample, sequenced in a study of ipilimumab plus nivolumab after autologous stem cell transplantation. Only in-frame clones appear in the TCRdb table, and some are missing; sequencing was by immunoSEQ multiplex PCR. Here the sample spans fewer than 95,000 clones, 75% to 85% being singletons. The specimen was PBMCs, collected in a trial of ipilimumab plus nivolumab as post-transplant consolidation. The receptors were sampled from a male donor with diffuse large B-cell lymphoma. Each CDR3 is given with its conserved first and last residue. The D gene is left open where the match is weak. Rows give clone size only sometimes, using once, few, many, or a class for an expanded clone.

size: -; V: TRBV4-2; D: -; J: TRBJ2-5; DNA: TGTGCCAGCAGCCAAGGGACAGCTCAATCATTTTACCAGGAGACCCAGTACTTC; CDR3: CASSQGTAQSFYQETQYF
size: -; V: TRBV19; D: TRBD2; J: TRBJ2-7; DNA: TGTGCCAGTAGTTTTAGCGGGGGTGCTCCTGACGAGCAGTACTTC; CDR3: CASSFSGGAPDEQYF
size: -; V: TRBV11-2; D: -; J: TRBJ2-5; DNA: TGTGCCAGCAGCCGGGTCCATGCGACCAGCGTGACCCAGTACTTC; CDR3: CASSRVHATSVTQYF
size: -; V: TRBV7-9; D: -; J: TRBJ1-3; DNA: TGTGCCAGCAGCCGCGGACAGACTCGCCCCTCTGGAAACACCATATATTTT; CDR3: CASSRGQTRPSGNTIYF
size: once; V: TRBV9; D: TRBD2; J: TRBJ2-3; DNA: TGTGCCAGCAGCGTAGTGTCTAGCGGGACTCTAGATACGCAGTATTTT; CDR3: CASSVVSSGTLDTQYF
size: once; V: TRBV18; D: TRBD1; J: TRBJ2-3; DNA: TGTGCCAGCTCACCGGGACAGGGGCAGTATTTT; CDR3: CASSPGQGQYF
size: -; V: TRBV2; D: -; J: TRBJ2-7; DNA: TGTGCCAGCAGTCTTTTAAAGGGCTACGAGCAGTATTTC; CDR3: CASSLLKGYEQYF
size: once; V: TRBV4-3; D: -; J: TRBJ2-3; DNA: TGCGCCAGCAGCCAAGAGTTGGGGACGCAGTATTTT; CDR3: CASSQELGTQYF
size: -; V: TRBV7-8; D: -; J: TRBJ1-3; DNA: TGTGCCAGCAGCTTTCAGGAGACTGGAAACACCATATATTTT; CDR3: CASSFQETGNTIYF
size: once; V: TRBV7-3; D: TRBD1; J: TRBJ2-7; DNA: TGTGCCAGCAGCTTGACGGGACAGGGGGTAAGCGAGCAGTACTTC; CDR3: CASSLTGQGVSEQYF
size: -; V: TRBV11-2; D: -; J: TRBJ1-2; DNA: TGTGCCAGCAGCTTAGCGACGGGGAATGGCTACACCTTC; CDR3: CASSLATGNGYTF
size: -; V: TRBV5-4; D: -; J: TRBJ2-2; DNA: TGTGCCAGCAGCTTCAGGGGTACCGGGGAGCTGTTTTTT; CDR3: CASSFRGTGELFF
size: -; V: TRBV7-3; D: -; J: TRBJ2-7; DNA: TGTGCCAGCAGCTCCTGGAACGGACCGGCCTACGAGCAGTACTTC; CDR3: CASSSWNGPAYEQYF
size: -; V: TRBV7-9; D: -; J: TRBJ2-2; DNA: TGTGCCAGCAGCTTAGCGTTAGCGGCCGGGGAGCTGTTTTTT; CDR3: CASSLALAAGELFF
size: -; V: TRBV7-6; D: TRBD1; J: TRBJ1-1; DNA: TGTGCCAGCAGCCCGACTCTACAGGGGGTGGGGACTGAAGCTTTCTTT; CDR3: CASSPTLQGVGTEAFF
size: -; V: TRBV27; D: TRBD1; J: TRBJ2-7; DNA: TGTGCCAGCAGTTTATCAGGTGCGGACAGGGTCAGGGACGAGCAGTACTTC; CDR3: CASSLSGADRVRDEQYF
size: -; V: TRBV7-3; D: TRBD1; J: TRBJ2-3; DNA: TGTGCCAGCAGCTTTGGACAGGGCACAGATACGCAGTATTTT; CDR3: CASSFGQGTDTQYF
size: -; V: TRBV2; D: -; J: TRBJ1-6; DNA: TGTGCCAGCAGTGAAGAGCCGGGGCGGAATTCACCCCTCCACTTT; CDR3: CASSEEPGRNSPLHF
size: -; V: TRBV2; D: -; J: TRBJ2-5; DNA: TGTGCCAGCAGGGGGACAACTAAGGAGACCCAGTACTTC; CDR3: CASRGTTKETQYF
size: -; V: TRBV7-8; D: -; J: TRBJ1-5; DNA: TGTGCCAGCAGCTTGGGCCTCAATCAGCCCCAGCATTTT; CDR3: CASSLGLNQPQHF
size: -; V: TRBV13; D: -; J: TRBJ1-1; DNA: TGTGCCAGCAGCCCCGGGACGAGGAACACTGAAGCTTTCTTT; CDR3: CASSPGTRNTEAFF
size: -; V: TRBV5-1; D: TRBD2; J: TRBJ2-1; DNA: TGCGCCAGCGAAAGGGCGGGGGACCACAATGAGCAGTTCTTC; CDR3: CASERAGDHNEQFF
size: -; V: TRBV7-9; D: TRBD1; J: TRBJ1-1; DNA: TGTGCCAGCAGCTTAGCAGGGGGCGCCGGAGCTTTCTTT; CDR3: CASSLAGGAGAFF
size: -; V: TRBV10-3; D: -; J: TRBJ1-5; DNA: TGTGCCATTGGGGACGGAAATCAGCCCCAGCATTTT; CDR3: CAIGDGNQPQHF
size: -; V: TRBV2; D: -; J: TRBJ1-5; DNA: TGTGCCACCAAACCGGCCCCCCGAGACAGCAATCAGCCCCAGCATTTT; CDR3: CATKPAPRDSNQPQHF
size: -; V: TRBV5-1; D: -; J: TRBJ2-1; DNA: TGCGCCAGCAGCTTGGCTTACAATGAGCAGTTCTTC; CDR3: CASSLAYNEQFF
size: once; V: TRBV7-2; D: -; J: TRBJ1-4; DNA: TGTGCCAGCAGCTTAACTAATGAAAAACTGTTTTTT; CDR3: CASSLTNEKLFF
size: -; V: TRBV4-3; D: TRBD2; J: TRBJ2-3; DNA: TGCGCCAGCAGCATGAGCGGGGGGGGCGAGGATACGCAGTATTTT; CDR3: CASSMSGGGEDTQYF
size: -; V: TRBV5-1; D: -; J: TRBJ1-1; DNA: TGCGCCAGCAGCCAAACCAACGGGGGGGCGATGAACACTGAAGCTTTCTTT; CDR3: CASSQTNGGAMNTEAFF
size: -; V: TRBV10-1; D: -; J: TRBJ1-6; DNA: TGCGCCAGCACCCCCACGGACGTTGAATCTAGCTCCTATAATTCACCCCTCCACTTT; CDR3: CASTPTDVESSSYNSPLHF
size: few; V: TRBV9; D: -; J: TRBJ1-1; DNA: TGTGCCAGCAGCTTGGCAGGGAGGTTGGATACTGAAGCTTTCTTT; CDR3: CASSLAGRLDTEAFF
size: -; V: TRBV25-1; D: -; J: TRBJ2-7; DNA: TGTGCCAGCAGTGATCCCCCGGGGCACGAGCAGTACTTC; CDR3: CASSDPPGHEQYF
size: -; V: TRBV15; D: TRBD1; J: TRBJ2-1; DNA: TGTGCCACTGGCAGGGGGCTCGGTGAGCAGTTCTTC; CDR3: CATGRGLGEQFF
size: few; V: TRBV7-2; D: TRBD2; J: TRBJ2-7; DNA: TGTGCCAGCAGCTACGCAAGCGGGGTATACTCCTACGAGCAGTACTTC; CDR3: CASSYASGVYSYEQYF
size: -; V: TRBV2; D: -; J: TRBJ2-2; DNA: TGTGCCAGCAGTGAATGGGCAAACACCGGGGAGCTGTTTTTT; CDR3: CASSEWANTGELFF
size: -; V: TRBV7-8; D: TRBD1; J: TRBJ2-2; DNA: TGTGCCAGCAGCGCAGGGACAGGGGGCACCGGGGAGCTGTTTTTT; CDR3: CASSAGTGGTGELFF
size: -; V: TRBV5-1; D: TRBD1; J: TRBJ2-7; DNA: TGCGCCAGCAGCCCGGAAAAGGACAGGTCGAGCGAGCAGTACTTC; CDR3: CASSPEKDRSSEQYF
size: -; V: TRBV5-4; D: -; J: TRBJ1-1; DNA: TGTGCCAGCAGCTTGGGTCCTGAAGCTTTCTTT; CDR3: CASSLGPEAFF
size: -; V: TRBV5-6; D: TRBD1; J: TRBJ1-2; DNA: TGTGCCAGCAGCGCCGACCGGGACAGAGAGTTTAACTATGGCTACACCTTC; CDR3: CASSADRDREFNYGYTF
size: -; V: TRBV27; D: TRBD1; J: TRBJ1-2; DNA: TGTGCCAGCAGTTTATCGGGACAGGGCTATGGCTACACCTTC; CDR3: CASSLSGQGYGYTF
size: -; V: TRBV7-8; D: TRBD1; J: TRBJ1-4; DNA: TGTGCCAGCAGCTTAACAGGGGGTTTCGGGGCTAATGAAAAACTGTTTTTT; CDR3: CASSLTGGFGANEKLFF
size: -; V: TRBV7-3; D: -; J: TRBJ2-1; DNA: TGTGCCAGCAGCTTGGGGACTGGGGTCTCCGGTGAGCAGTTCTTC; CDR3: CASSLGTGVSGEQFF
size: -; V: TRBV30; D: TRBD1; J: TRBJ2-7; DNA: TGTGCCTGGACCGGGACAGGGAGCTCCTACGAGCAGTACTTC; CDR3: CAWTGTGSSYEQYF
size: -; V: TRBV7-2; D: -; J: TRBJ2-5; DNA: TGTGCCAGCCAGGGGCAGGGCCAAGAGACCCAGTACTTC; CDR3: CASQGQGQETQYF
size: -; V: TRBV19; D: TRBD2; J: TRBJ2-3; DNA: TGTGCCAGTAGTATGGTCGCGGGGGGTAGCACAGATACGCAGTATTTT; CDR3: CASSMVAGGSTDTQYF
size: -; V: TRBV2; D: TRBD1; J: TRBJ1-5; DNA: TGTGCCAGCAGCGAGGACAGGCAACTCTCTCAGCCCCAGCATTTT; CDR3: CASSEDRQLSQPQHF